Detailed here is one TCR beta chain. The antigen is undetermined. Ophthalmopathy cases met thresholds of Clinical Activity Score at least 3, NOSPECS grade at least 4 and duration under 3 months. It was uncontrolled infection, other autoimmune disease, pregnancy or lactation that excluded patients. The data originate from a study of T cells in Graves' hyperthyroidism and ophthalmopathy. About the research overall: Sampling of peripheral blood happened at initial diagnosis, prior to any treatment.

This CDR3 has 16 residues. V lost 6 bases, J lost 0 bases, and 9 bases stayed unmatched. From germline, CDR1 is SGHRS and CDR2 YFSETQ. Amplification yielded TCR beta CDR3 regions, with RNA transcripts as the source. HTBI primers were employed in a first-round RT-PCR of the TCR CDR3. Each CDR3 protein gets one entry after TCRdb re-called the multiplex PCR reads with MiXCR. Among almost 500,000 distinct CDR3 sequences listed, under 25% were seen once. Study-wide results and limits: Most thyroid clonotypes expanded above 0.001 appeared in blood too.

The sample comprised blood. This clonotype originated in a woman in her 70s with Graves' ophthalmopathy. The chain links TRBV5-1 to TRBJ2-3; TRBD1 aligns across 8 bases. In nucleotides, the CDR3 is TGCGCCAGCATCCTAACGACAGGGGTGAGCACAGATACGCAGTATTTT. Protein sequence: CASILTTGVSTDTQYF.